Below are 19 T cell receptor beta chains sequenced from a single sample in a study of blood T cell repertoires in COVID-19 (TCRdb year 2020). The library was built by means of the immunoSEQ multiplex PCR assay. The source is immuneACCESS, and TCRdb retained only in-frame sequences with V and J called. Part of the clones is not carried over; for the studies checked, unresolved V genes explain less than half of this, and the remainder is unexplained. The sample table records some 350,000 clones; approximately 87% of these occur just once. Clones ranked in the top ten supply 5.3% of the sample. Sequenced input: PBMCs or T cells enriched from blood (not recorded which). These TCRs come from a woman in her thirties who had recovered from COVID-19.

This chain links TRBV4-2 with TRBJ1-6; possible D gene TRBD1, 5 bases. Germline CDR1 LGHNA, CDR2 YNFKEQ. CDR3 length equals 15 residues. V lost 3 bases and J lost 5, with 11 bases in between. The DNA for the CDR3 is TGTGCCAGCAGCCACCTCCAGGGTAATAATTCACCCCTCCACTTT. This gives the protein CASSHLQGNNSPLHF.

This chain links TRBV4-2 with TRBJ2-1, with a weak D call TRBD1 (6 bases). The germline CDR1 and CDR2 sequences are LGHNA and YNFKEQ. V gave up 0 bases and J gave up 3 bases, with 15 bases separating them. The CDR3 is 17 residues long. The CDR3 reads CASSQDQGQGYYNEQFF. Written as DNA, the CDR3 is TGTGCCAGCAGCCAAGATCAGGGGCAGGGGTACTACAATGAGCAGTTCTTC.

This clone has only a few counts. The rearrangement uses TRBV4-3 and TRBJ2-2; no clear D. Germline V lookup: CDR1 LGHNA, CDR2 YSLEER. The CDR3 runs to 12 residues. Deletions cut 3 bases from V and 5 bases from J, with 4 bases between. The CDR3 DNA is TGCGCCAGCAGCCATATGACCGGGGAGCTGTTTTTT. It translates to CASSHMTGELFF.

This clone is a singleton in its sample. CDR3 residues: CSAHLGTQYF. The CDR3 DNA reads TGCAGTGCCCACCTCGGTACGCAGTATTTT. The chain links TRBV20-1 to TRBJ2-3; no clear D. Germline CDR1 DFQATT, CDR2 SNEGSKA (reference sequence). Trimming pared 6 bases from V and 8 bases from J, leaving 9 bases between. The CDR3 consists of 10 residues.

This clone was counted only a few times. The sample carries other DNA sequences with the same CDR3. The V gene is TRBV19, the J gene TRBJ1-1, with D perhaps TRBD1 (5 bases). The germline V gene encodes CDR1 LNHDA and CDR2 SQIVND (reference sequence). The CDR3 has 13 amino acids. Trimming cost V 4 bases and J 4 bases, with 10 bases left between them. CDR3 loop: CASSTGQGTEAFF. In DNA, the CDR3 is TGTGCCAGTAGTACAGGTCAGGGCACTGAAGCTTTCTTT.

V and J are TRBV7-9 and TRBJ2-3; weak D call: TRBD2 (6 bases). The length of the CDR3 is 18 residues. CDR1 and CDR2 from the germline V gene are SEHNR and FQNEAQ (reference sequence). Trimming took off 4 bases at V and 6 bases at J, with 26 bases between the two ends. This CDR3 reads CASSSPYSGRMGLDTQYF. The CDR3 DNA follows: TGTGCCAGCAGCTCCCCTTATAGCGGCCGGATGGGATTGGATACGCAGTATTTT.

This clone has just one count. This chain links TRBV19 with TRBJ1-5; D unclear. The germline V gene has CDR1 LNHDA and CDR2 SQIVND (reference sequence). V gave up 3 bases and J gave up 6 bases, with 6 bases separating them. This CDR3 region has 12 residues. In DNA form, the CDR3 reads TGTGCCAGTAGTATCGGTGGTCAGCCCCAGCATTTT. It encodes CASSIGGQPQHF.

The V and J genes are TRBV4-1 and TRBJ2-2; 8 bases are shared with TRBD2. This CDR3 region has 18 residues. Germline CDR1 reads MGHRA; CDR2 reads YSYEKL. With V trimmed by 6 bases and J by 6 bases, 18 bases remained unmatched. CDR3 amino acids: CASRPKPGLVGIPGELFF. The CDR3 DNA reads TGCGCCAGCAGACCCAAACCGGGACTAGTAGGTATTCCCGGGGAGCTGTTTTTT.

The chain is built from TRBV23-1 and TRBJ1-1, with TRBD1 as a possible D gene (6 bases). Being an ORF, TRBV23-1 has a function that is uncertain. This CDR3 has 15 residues. V gave up 4 bases and J gave up 1 base, with 13 bases separating them. CDR3 coding DNA: TGCGCCAGCAGTCTAACGGGACACCAGAACACTGAAGCTTTCTTT. This translates into CASSLTGHQNTEAFF.

The V gene is TRBV10-3, the J gene TRBJ2-7; a weak D match, TRBD1 (6 bases). The CDR3 loop spans 14 amino acids. V was pared by 2 bases and J by 2 bases, with 10 bases between. The germline CDR1 and CDR2 sequences are ENHRY and SYGVKD. This CDR3 is CAISERDTPYEQYF. DNA for the CDR3: TGTGCCATCAGTGAGCGGGACACTCCCTACGAGCAGTACTTC.

The genes are TRBV6-5 and TRBJ2-1; D may be TRBD2 (5 bases). The CDR3 is made up of 13 amino acids. V lost 8 bases and J 6 bases, leaving 14 bases between the germline ends. The germline V gene encodes CDR1 MNHEY and CDR2 SVGAGI. CDR3: CASWTRTGNEQFF. CDR3 DNA sequence: TGTGCCAGCTGGACCCGGACTGGCAATGAGCAGTTCTTC.

The genes are TRBV24-1 and TRBJ1-1; no clear D. The CDR3 extends over 14 amino acids. The germline V and J ends were trimmed by 3 bases and 3 bases, with 10 bases remaining between them. CDR1 KGHDR and CDR2 SFDVKD come from the germline V gene. The CDR3 protein is CATSDAQSHTEAFF. CDR3 bases: TGTGCCACCAGTGATGCTCAGTCCCACACTGAAGCTTTCTTT.

This clone was counted a few times. The chain is built from TRBV10-3 and TRBJ2-1; D might be TRBD1 (6 bases). Germline V lookup: CDR1 ENHRY, CDR2 SYGVKD. The CDR3 runs 13 residues. V was trimmed by 2 bases and J by 8 bases, leaving 10 bases between them. CDR3 protein: CAISEGAGDEQFF. CDR3 nucleotide sequence: TGTGCCATCAGTGAGGGAGCAGGGGATGAGCAGTTCTTC.

Only one count was recorded for this clone. The chain recombines TRBV3-1 (or the pseudogene TRBV3-2) with TRBJ1-1; D may be TRBD1 (5 bases). The CDR3 spans 16 residues. Looked up from germline, CDR1 is LGHDT and CDR2 is YNNKEL (reference sequence). Trimming pared 0 bases from V and 3 bases from J, leaving 14 bases between. The CDR3 reads CASSQDFLVGDTEAFF. DNA for the CDR3: TGTGCCAGCAGCCAAGATTTCCTCGTAGGGGACACTGAAGCTTTCTTT.

The V and J genes are TRBV29-1 and TRBJ2-5; no clear D gene. Trimming cost V 1 base and J 5 bases, with 5 bases left between them. This CDR3 region has 11 residues. Per the germline V gene, CDR1 is SQVTM and CDR2 is ANQGSEA. Here the CDR3 DNA reads TGCAGCGTTGAAGTTATGGAGACCCAGTACTTC. Translation: CSVEVMETQYF.

The gene calls are TRBV12-3 or TRBV12-4 and TRBJ2-5, with a weak D call TRBD2 (5 bases). Deletions cut 2 bases from V and 2 bases from J, with 6 bases between. The CDR3 covers 13 residues. Here the CDR3 DNA reads TGTGCCAGCAGTTTATTAGCGCAAGAGACCCAGTACTTC. Protein sequence: CASSLLAQETQYF.

The rearrangement uses TRBV6-5 and TRBJ1-2, with TRBD1 matching 9 bases. The CDR3 runs to 15 residues. Trimming removed 6 bases from V and 7 bases from J; junction bases left unmatched: 12. In germline, CDR1 is MNHEY, CDR2 SVGAGI. The CDR3, as DNA: TGTGCCAGCAGCCCCGGACAGGGGATGGAGAGTGGCTACACCTTC. Amino acids: CASSPGQGMESGYTF.

V usage is TRBV28 and J usage is TRBJ2-7; 10 positions match TRBD2. Germline-derived CDR1 and CDR2 are MDHEN and SYDVKM. This CDR3 spans 14 amino acids. Trimming took 7 bases from V and 1 from J; bases not matched to a gene: 4. The CDR3 DNA follows: TGTGCCAGCATCCTAGCGGGGGCTTCCTACGAGCAGTACTTC. It is translated as CASILAGASYEQYF.

V and J are TRBV2 and TRBJ2-1; 7 nucleotides line up with TRBD2. Germline CDR1 is SNHLY and CDR2 is FYNNEI. J gave up 5 bases and V 1 base, and 5 bases lay outside the gene matches. This CDR3 is built from 15 residues. This CDR3 reads CASSEEAAGDNEQFF. CDR3 coding DNA: TGTGCCAGCAGTGAAGAGGCCGCGGGGGACAATGAGCAGTTCTTC.